One sample yielded the 10 T cell receptor beta chains listed below, sequenced in a study of blood T cell repertoires in COVID-19 (dated by TCRdb to 2019 to 2021). The library was obtained by the immunoSEQ multiplex PCR assay. Entries here come from immuneACCESS through TCRdb and include only in-frame sequences with V and J called. Some clones fail to appear in such tables; in the studies checked, an unresolved V gene covers under half of the shortfall, and the cause of the remainder is unknown. For this sample the table gives approximately 110,000 clones, of which about 75% were detected only once. The ten largest clonotypes hold roughly 6% of the sample. The source material was peripheral blood. These receptors were taken from a man of 80 years or more with acute or convalescent COVID-19.

This clone came up once. CDR3 DNA sequence: TGTGCCAGCAGCGTAGGAGGGACAGGGAGCAATGAGCAGTTCTTC. The encoded protein is CASSVGGTGSNEQFF. This sequence joins TRBV9 and TRBJ2-1; TRBD1 aligns across 9 bases. Germline V gene data show CDR1 as SGDLS and CDR2 as YYNGEE. The ends lost 0 bases at V and 6 bases at J; junction bases unmatched: 4. This CDR3 is built from 15 residues.

V usage is TRBV11-3 and J usage is TRBJ2-1; 7 bases map to TRBD2. Trimming took 5 bases from V and 6 from J; bases not matched to a gene: 7. Germline V gene data show CDR1 as SGHNT and CDR2 as YENEEA. The CDR3 consists of 14 residues. The CDR3 sequence: CASSPGGTLNEQFF. CDR3 coding DNA: TGTGCCAGCAGCCCCGGGGGGACCCTCAATGAGCAGTTCTTC.

The rearrangement joins TRBV6-2 or TRBV6-3 to TRBJ2-7, with TRBD2 matching 13 bases. Germline CDR1 and CDR2: MNHEY and SVGEGT. This CDR3 is built from 16 residues. The trim removed 4 bases at V and 7 bases at J, leaving 10 bases unmatched. The CDR3 region is CASSSPGLAGAGEQYF. The CDR3 nucleotides read TGTGCCAGCAGTTCACCCGGACTAGCGGGAGCGGGGGAGCAGTACTTC.

This clone was recorded once. The V and J genes are TRBV29-1 and TRBJ1-1, with 8 bases identical to TRBD1. Germline V gene data show CDR1 as SQVTM and CDR2 as ANQGSEA. After removal of 7 bases from V and 6 bases from J, the junction contained 13 bases not matched to a gene. CDR3 length: 14 amino acids. The CDR3 coding sequence is TGCAGCGCCGACAGTGGACAGGGTAACGCTGAAGCTTTCTTT. This gives the protein CSADSGQGNAEAFF.

This clone was observed once. V is TRBV10-1 and J is TRBJ2-4; 7 nucleotides match TRBD1. Germline V gene sequence: CDR1 WNHNN, CDR2 SYGVQD (reference sequence). The CDR3 is made up of 18 amino acids. The V and J ends lost 4 bases and 0 bases, in that order; junction bases with no gene match: 12. CDR3: CASSVRWGQPEAKNIQYF. CDR3 bases: TGCGCCAGCAGTGTTAGGTGGGGACAGCCCGAAGCCAAAAACATTCAGTACTTC.

The chain carries TRBV20-1 and TRBJ1-2; perhaps TRBD1 as D (6 bases). V lost 3 bases, J lost 4 bases, and 12 bases lay in between. CDR1 and CDR2 (germline): DFQATT, SNEGSKA (reference sequence). The CDR3 consists of 13 residues. The CDR3 sequence: CSASSGQLYGYTF. The CDR3 DNA is TGCAGTGCTAGTTCCGGACAGCTCTATGGCTACACCTTC.

This sequence joins TRBV2 and TRBJ2-5; 12 bases align to TRBD2. The V gene's germline CDR1 is SNHLY and CDR2 FYNNEI. V was clipped by 8 bases and J by 1 base; unmatched bases: 2. This CDR3 comprises 14 residues. The DNA for the CDR3 is TGTGCCAGCGTACTAGCGGGAGGCCAAGAGACCCAGTACTTC. This sequence encodes CASVLAGGQETQYF.

The chain joins TRBV9 to TRBJ2-7; tentative D call: TRBD1 (6 bases). This CDR3 has 13 amino acids. V was pared by 7 bases and J by 2 bases, with 13 bases between. Germline V lookup: CDR1 SGDLS, CDR2 YYNGEE. CDR3 sequence: CASPRGSTYEQYF. DNA for the CDR3: TGTGCCAGCCCAAGGGGGTCGACCTACGAGCAGTACTTC.

The chain combines TRBV18 with TRBJ1-1; no firm D call. Germline loops: CDR1 KGHSH, CDR2 LQKENI. This CDR3 comprises 12 residues. The V and J ends lost 7 bases and 6 bases respectively, with 12 bases between them. CDR3 sequence reads: CASLGVAAEAFF. The CDR3 DNA reads as TGTGCCAGCTTAGGAGTCGCAGCTGAAGCTTTCTTT.

The CDR3 is CASSLGTDYNQPQHF. The DNA for the CDR3 is TGTGCCAGCAGCCTCGGGACAGACTACAATCAGCCCCAGCATTTT. The chain carries TRBV6-5 and TRBJ1-5; 7 positions agree with TRBD1. Looked up from germline, CDR1 is MNHEY and CDR2 is SVGAGI. After removal of 6 bases from V and 3 bases from J, the junction contained 8 bases not matched to a gene. The CDR3 loop spans 15 amino acids.